This TCR beta chain was observed in a study of graft-versus-host responses after intestinal transplantation. Study-level information: Tacrolimus and steroids were given for about 3 years to all recipients after anti-thymocyte globulin induction.

Sequencing used immunoSEQ multiplex PCR; TCRdb keeps in-frame clones, though not all of them. Here the sample spans 13,000 to 15,000 clones, under 40% being singletons. The germline gives CDR1 MNHEY, CDR2 SVGAGI. CDR3 size: 13 residues. Trimming took 5 bases from V and 3 from J, leaving 11 bases between them. Study-wide findings and caveats: Early post-transplant declines in HvG were associated with peak levels of circulating GvH clones. Individuals carrying graft-donor T cell macrochimerism showed high graft-versus-host to host-versus-graft clonal ratios in allografts. GvH clones turned up in recipient marrow; some had shown up first in ileum or blood.

The authors combined around 200,000 CFSE-labeled responder cells with around 200,000 irradiated, violet-dye-labeled stimulator cells in plates. The input for sequencing was alloreactive CD8+ T cells from a mixed lymphocyte reaction culture, taken before intestinal transplant. The subset denotes: CFSE-low proliferating T cells sorted from roughly six-day pre-transplant mixed lymphocyte reaction (GvH or HvG direction). The V call is TRBV6-5, the J call TRBJ2-7; D is possibly TRBD1 (6 bases). The TCR comes from a human patient who received an intestinal transplant. CDR3 nucleotides: TGTGCCAGCAGTCACCGGACAGTCTACGAGCAGTACTTC. Translation gives CASSHRTVYEQYF.